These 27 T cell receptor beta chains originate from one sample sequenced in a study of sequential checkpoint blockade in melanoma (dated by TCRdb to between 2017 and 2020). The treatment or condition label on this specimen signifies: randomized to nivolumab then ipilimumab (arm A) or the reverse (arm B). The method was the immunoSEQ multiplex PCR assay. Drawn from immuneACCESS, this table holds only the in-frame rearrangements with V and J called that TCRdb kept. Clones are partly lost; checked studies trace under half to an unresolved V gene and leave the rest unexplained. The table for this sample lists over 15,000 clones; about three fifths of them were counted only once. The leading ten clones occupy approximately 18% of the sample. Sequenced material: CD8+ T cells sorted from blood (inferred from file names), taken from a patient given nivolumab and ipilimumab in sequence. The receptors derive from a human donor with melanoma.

Written as DNA, the CDR3 is TGTGCCAGCAGCACCGGGACAGGGTCTTCCGGGGAGCTGTTTTTT. Amino acid sequence: CASSTGTGSSGELFF. The chain joins TRBV11-1 to TRBJ2-2; 9 bases fit TRBD1. CDR1 and CDR2 from the germline V gene are SGHAT and FQDESV (reference sequence). With V trimmed by 5 bases and J by 6 bases, 7 bases remained unmatched. The CDR3 loop spans 15 amino acids. The variable domain in full, with the rest retrieved from reference TRBV11-1 and TRBJ2-2, is EAEVAQSPRYKITEKSQAVAFWCDPISGHATLYWYRQILGQGPELLVQFQDESVVDDSQLPKDRFSAERLKGVDSTLKIQPAELGDSAMYLCASSTGTGSSGELFFGEGSRLTVL.

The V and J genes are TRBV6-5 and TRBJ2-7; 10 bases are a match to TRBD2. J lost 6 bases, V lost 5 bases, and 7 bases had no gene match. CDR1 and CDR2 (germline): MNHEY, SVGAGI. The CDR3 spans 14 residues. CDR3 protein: CASSPLAGVAEQYF. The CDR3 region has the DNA TGTGCCAGCAGTCCGCTAGCGGGAGTAGCCGAGCAGTACTTC.

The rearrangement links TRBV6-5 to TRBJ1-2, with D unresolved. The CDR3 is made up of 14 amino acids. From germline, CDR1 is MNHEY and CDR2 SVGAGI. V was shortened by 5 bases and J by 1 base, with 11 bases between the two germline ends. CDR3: CASSPGQVNYGYTF. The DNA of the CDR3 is TGTGCCAGCAGTCCCGGCCAGGTTAACTATGGCTACACCTTC.

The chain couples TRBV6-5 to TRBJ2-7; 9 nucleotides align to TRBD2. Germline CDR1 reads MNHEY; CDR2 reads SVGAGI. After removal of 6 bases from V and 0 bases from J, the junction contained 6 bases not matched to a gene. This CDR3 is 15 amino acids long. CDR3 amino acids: CASSPWTSASYEQYF. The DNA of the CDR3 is TGTGCCAGCAGCCCGTGGACTAGCGCCTCCTACGAGCAGTACTTC.

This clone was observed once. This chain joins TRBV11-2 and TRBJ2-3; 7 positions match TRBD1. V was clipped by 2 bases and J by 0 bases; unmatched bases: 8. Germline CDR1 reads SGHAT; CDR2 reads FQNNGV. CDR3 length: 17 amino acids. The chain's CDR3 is CASSLHGQVSSTDTQYF. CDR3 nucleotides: TGTGCCAGCAGCTTACACGGACAGGTCTCAAGCACAGATACGCAGTATTTT. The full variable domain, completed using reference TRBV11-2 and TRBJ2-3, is EAGVAQSPRYKIIEKRQSVAFWCNPISGHATLYWYQQILGQGPKLLIQFQNNGVVDDSQLPKDRFSAERLKGVDSTLKIQPAKLEDSAVYLCASSLHGQVSSTDTQYFGPGTRLTVL.

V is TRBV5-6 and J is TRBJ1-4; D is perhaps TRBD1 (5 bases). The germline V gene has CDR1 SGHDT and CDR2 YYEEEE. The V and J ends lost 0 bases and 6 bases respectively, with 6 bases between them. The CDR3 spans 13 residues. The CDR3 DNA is TGTGCCAGCAGCTTGGTAGGGGATGAAAAACTGTTTTTT. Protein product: CASSLVGDEKLFF.

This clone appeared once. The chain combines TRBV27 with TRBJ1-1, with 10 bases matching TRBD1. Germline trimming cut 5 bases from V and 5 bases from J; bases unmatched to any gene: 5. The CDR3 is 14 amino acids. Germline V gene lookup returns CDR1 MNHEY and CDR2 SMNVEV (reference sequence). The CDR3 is CASSLDRGYTEAFF. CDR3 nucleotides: TGTGCCAGCAGTCTGGACAGGGGGTATACTGAAGCTTTCTTT.

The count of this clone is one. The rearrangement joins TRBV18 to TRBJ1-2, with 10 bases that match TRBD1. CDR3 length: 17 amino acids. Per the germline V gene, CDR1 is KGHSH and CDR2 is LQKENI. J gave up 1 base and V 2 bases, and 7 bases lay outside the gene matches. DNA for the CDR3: TGTGCCAGCTCACCATGGGACAGGGGCAGAAATAACTATGGCTACACCTTC. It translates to CASSPWDRGRNNYGYTF.

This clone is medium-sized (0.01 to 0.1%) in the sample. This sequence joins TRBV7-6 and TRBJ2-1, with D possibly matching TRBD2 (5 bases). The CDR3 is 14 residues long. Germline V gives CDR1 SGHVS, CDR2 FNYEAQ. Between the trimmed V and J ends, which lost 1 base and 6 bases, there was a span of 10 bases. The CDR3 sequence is CASSLESSSNEQFF. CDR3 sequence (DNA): TGTGCCAGCAGCTTAGAGTCTAGCAGCAATGAGCAGTTCTTC.

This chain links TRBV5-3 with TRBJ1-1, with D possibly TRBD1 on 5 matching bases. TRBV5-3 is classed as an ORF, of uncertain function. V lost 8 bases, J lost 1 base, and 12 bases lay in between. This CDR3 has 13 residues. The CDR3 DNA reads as TGTGCCAGCAGCCTGCAGGGGAACACTGAAGCTTTCTTT. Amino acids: CASSLQGNTEAFF.

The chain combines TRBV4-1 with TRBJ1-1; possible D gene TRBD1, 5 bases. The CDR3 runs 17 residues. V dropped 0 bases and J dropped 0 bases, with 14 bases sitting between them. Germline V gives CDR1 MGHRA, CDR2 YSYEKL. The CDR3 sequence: CASSQEPPRTMNTEAFF. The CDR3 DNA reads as TGCGCCAGCAGCCAAGAGCCGCCGAGGACAATGAACACTGAAGCTTTCTTT.

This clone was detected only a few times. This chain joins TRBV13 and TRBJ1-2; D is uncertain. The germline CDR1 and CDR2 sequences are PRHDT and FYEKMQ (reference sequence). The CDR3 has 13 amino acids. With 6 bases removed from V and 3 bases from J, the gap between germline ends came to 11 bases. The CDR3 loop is CASSLSPYYGYTF. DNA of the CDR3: TGTGCCAGCAGTTTGAGTCCCTACTATGGCTACACCTTC.

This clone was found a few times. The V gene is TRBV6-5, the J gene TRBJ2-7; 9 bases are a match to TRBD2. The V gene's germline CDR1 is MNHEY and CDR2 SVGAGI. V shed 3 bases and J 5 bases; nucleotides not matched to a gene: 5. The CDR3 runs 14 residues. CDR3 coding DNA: TGTGCCAGCAGTTATAGCGGGGGTCTCCACGAGCAGTACTTC. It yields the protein CASSYSGGLHEQYF.

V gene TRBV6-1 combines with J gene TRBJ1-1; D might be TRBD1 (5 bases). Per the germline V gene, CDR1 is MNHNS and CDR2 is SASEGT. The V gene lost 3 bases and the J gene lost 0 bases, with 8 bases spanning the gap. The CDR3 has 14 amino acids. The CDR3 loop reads CASSEGQMNTEAFF. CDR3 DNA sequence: TGTGCCAGCAGTGAGGGGCAGATGAACACTGAAGCTTTCTTT.

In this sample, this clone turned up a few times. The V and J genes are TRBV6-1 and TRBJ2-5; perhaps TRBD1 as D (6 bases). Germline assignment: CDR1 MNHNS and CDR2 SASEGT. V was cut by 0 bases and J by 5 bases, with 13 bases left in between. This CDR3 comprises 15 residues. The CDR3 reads CASSEATGRGETQYF. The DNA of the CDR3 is TGTGCCAGCAGTGAAGCCACAGGGCGCGGGGAGACCCAGTACTTC.

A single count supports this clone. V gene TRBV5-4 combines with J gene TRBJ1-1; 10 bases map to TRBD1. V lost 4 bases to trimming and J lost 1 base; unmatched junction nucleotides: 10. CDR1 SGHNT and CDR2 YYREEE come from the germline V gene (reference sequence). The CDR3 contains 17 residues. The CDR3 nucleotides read TGTGCCAGCAGCCCGCCCGAACGGACAGGGGGGAACACTGAAGCTTTCTTT. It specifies CASSPPERTGGNTEAFF.

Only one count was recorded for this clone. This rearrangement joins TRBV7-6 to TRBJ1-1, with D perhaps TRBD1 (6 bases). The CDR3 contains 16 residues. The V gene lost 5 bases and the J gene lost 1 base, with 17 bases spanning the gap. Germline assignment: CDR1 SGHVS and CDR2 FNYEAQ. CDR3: CASSLNHRDKNTEAFF. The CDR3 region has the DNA TGTGCCAGCAGCCTCAATCACCGGGACAAGAACACTGAAGCTTTCTTT.

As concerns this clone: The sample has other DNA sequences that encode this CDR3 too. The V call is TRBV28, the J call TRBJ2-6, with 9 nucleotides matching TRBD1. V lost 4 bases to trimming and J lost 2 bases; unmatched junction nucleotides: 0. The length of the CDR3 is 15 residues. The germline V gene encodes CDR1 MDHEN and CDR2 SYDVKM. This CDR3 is CASSWTGAGANVLTF. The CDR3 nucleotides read TGTGCCAGCAGTTGGACAGGGGCTGGGGCCAACGTCCTGACTTTC.

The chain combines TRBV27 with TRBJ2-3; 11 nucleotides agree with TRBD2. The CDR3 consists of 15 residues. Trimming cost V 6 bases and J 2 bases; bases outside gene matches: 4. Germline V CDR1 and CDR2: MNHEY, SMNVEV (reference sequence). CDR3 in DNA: TGTGCCAGCAGCCAACTAGCGGGGGTCACAGATACGCAGTATTTT. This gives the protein CASSQLAGVTDTQYF.

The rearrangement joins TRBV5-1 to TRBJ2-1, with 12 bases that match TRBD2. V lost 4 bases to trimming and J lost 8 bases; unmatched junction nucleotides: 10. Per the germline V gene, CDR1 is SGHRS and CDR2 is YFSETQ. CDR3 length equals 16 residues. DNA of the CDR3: TGCGCCAGCAGCGAGCCCCTAGCGGGGGGGCCTTATGAGCAGTTCTTC. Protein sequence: CASSEPLAGGPYEQFF.

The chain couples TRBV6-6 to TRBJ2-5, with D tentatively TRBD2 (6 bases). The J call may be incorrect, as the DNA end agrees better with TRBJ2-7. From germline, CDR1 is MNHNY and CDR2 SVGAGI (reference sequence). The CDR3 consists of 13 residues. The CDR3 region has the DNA TGTGCCAGCACCTCGGGGGACTCCTACGAGCAGTACTTC. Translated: CASTSGDSYEQYF.

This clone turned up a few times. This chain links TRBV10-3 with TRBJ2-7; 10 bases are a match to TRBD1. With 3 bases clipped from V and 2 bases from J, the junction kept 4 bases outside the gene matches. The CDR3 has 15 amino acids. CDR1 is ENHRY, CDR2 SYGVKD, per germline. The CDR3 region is CAISDYGTGAYEQYF. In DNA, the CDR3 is TGTGCCATCAGTGATTACGGGACAGGGGCCTACGAGCAGTACTTC.

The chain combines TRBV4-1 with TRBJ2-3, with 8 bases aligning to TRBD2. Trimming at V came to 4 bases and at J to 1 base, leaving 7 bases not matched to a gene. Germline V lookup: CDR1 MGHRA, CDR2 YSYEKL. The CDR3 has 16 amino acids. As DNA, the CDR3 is TGCGCCAGCAGCCTTGAGACTAGCGACGGCACAGATACGCAGTATTTT. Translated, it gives CASSLETSDGTDTQYF.

CDR3 sequence reads: CASSPLPPGLNTEAFF. The CDR3 nucleotides are TGTGCCAGCTCACCACTTCCGCCAGGGCTGAACACTGAAGCTTTCTTT. The J gene is TRBJ1-1, the V gene TRBV18; D is perhaps TRBD1 (5 bases). V was trimmed by 1 base and J by 0 bases, leaving 12 bases between them. The germline gives CDR1 KGHSH, CDR2 LQKENI. This CDR3 is built from 16 residues.

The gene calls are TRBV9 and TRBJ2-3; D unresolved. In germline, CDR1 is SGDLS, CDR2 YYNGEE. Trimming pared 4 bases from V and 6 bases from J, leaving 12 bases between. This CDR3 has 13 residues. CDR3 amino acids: CASSPPVGDTQYF. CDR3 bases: TGTGCCAGCAGCCCCCCGGTCGGGGATACGCAGTATTTT.

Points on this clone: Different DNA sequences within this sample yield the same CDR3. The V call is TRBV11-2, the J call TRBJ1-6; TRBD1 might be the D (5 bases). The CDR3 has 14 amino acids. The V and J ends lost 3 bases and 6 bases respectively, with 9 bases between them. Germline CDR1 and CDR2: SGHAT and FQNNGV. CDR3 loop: CASSLETANSPLHF. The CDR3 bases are TGTGCCAGCAGCTTGGAGACAGCTAATTCACCCCTCCACTTT.

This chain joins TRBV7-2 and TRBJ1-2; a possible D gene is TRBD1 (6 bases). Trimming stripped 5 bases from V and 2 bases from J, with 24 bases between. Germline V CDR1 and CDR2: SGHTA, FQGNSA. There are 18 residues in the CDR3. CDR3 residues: CASSPSDGGGAFNYGYTF. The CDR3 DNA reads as TGTGCCAGCAGCCCCTCCGACGGCGGGGGGGCATTCAACTATGGCTACACCTTC.